The 30 T cell receptor beta chains reported below all come from one sample, sequenced in a study of T cell clones after liver transplantation. The antigens these receptors bind are not known. The assay was immunoSEQ multiplex PCR, and TCRdb's table has in-frame clones only and misses some. The sample lists approximately 3,000 clones; roughly 25% were seen once. Sequencing of dividing CFSE-low cells from the MLR defined alloreactive TCRbeta sequences. Sequenced sample: CD4+ T cells from PBMCs cultured with third-party cells. The receptors shown here come from a human patient who received a liver transplant. Some of the T cells might come from the graft donor.

The rearrangement links TRBV13 to TRBJ1-3; D is uncertain. Germline V CDR1 and CDR2: PRHDT, FYEKMQ (reference sequence). The CDR3 spans 14 residues. V shed 4 bases and J shed 2 bases, with 9 bases lying between them. The DNA of the CDR3 is TGTGCCAGCAGCTCCTCGAGAGCTGGAAACACCATATATTTT. Protein: CASSSSRAGNTIYF.

In its sample, this clone is large. V and J are TRBV19 and TRBJ2-3, with D possibly TRBD1 on 5 matching bases. The CDR3 is 13 amino acids. Germline assignment: CDR1 LNHDA and CDR2 SQIVND (reference sequence). Trimming took off 3 bases at V and 4 bases at J, with 8 bases between the two ends. Here the CDR3 reads CASSIRRADTQYF. For the CDR3, the DNA is TGTGCCAGTAGTATTCGCAGGGCAGATACGCAGTATTTT.

This chain connects TRBV6-5 to TRBJ1-4, with D maybe TRBD1 (5 bases). Germline V gene data show CDR1 as MNHEY and CDR2 as SVGAGI. With 4 bases removed from V and 7 bases from J, the gap between germline ends came to 7 bases. The length of the CDR3 is 12 residues. Here the CDR3 DNA reads TGTGCCAGCAGTTCAGGGATTGAAAAACTGTTTTTT. Its protein product is CASSSGIEKLFF.

As regards this clone: Other DNA sequences within the sample encode an identical CDR3. As DNA, the CDR3 is TGCGCCAGCAGCTTGGTTGGGGGTCGCTCCTACAATGAGCAGTTCTTC. It specifies CASSLVGGRSYNEQFF. The rearrangement uses TRBV5-1 and TRBJ2-1; either TRBD1 or TRBD2 may fit D (5 bases each). The CDR3 covers 16 residues. Germline V gene data show CDR1 as SGHRS and CDR2 as YFSETQ. Trimming took 0 bases from V and 0 from J, leaving 10 bases between them.

V is TRBV19 and J is TRBJ2-2; 7 nucleotides line up with TRBD1. After removal of 4 bases from V and 6 bases from J, the junction contained 8 bases not matched to a gene. CDR3 length equals 15 residues. CDR1 LNHDA and CDR2 SQIVND come from the germline V gene (reference sequence). The CDR3 sequence: CASSTDRVRAGELFF. The DNA of the CDR3 is TGTGCCAGTAGTACCGACAGGGTTAGGGCCGGGGAGCTGTTTTTT.

The V gene is TRBV4-2, the J gene TRBJ2-7; TRBD2 matches 12 bases. CDR1 LGHNA and CDR2 YNFKEQ come from the germline V gene. The CDR3 consists of 15 residues. The V segment lost 5 bases and the J segment 2 bases; nucleotides outside the gene matches: 4. The CDR3 DNA is TGTGCCAGCAGCTTTGGACTAGCGGGACCCTACGAGCAGTACTTC. Residues: CASSFGLAGPYEQYF.

The V gene is TRBV4-3, the J gene TRBJ1-6; D remains ambiguous. CDR3 length: 14 amino acids. The V gene's germline CDR1 is LGHNA and CDR2 YSLEER. With 3 bases removed from V and 5 bases from J, the gap between germline ends came to 8 bases. DNA for the CDR3: TGCGCCAGCAGCCAGTTCAGAGATAATTCACCCCTCCACTTT. Its translation is CASSQFRDNSPLHF.

This clone has only one observation. The chain couples TRBV9 to TRBJ2-7; 7 bases line up with TRBD1. The CDR3 contains 14 residues. Germline V gives CDR1 SGDLS, CDR2 YYNGEE. Germline trimming cut 1 base from V and 2 bases from J; bases unmatched to any gene: 3. For the CDR3, the DNA is TGTGCCAGCAGCGTAACGGGACAGACCTACGAGCAGTACTTC. Encoded protein: CASSVTGQTYEQYF.

This clone is classed as medium-sized. The rearrangement links TRBV6-5 to TRBJ1-1; tentatively, D is TRBD1 (5 bases). The CDR3 spans 15 residues. Germline CDR1 and CDR2: MNHEY and SVGAGI. V was shortened by 0 bases and J by 4 bases, with 12 bases between the two germline ends. CDR3 in DNA: TGTGCCAGCAGTTACTCGATCCAGGGTTCCACTGAAGCTTTCTTT. As protein: CASSYSIQGSTEAFF.

This clone was counted between two and nine times. The genes are TRBV19 and TRBJ1-2; 9 nucleotides align to TRBD1. The CDR3 spans 17 residues. Germline V CDR1 and CDR2: LNHDA, SQIVND (reference sequence). The trim removed 6 bases at V and 1 base at J, leaving 12 bases unmatched. CDR3 nucleotides: TGTGCCAGTAGAGGTTCAATGACAGGGGGAATTAACTATGGCTACACCTTC. This translates into CASRGSMTGGINYGYTF.

This clone was counted between two and nine times. V gene TRBV5-1 combines with J gene TRBJ2-1; D is uncertain. V lost 0 bases and J 1 base, leaving 8 bases between the germline ends. Germline V lookup: CDR1 SGHRS, CDR2 YFSETQ. The CDR3 is 15 residues long. CDR3 sequence reads: CASSLAGPSYNEQFF. CDR3 nucleotide sequence: TGCGCCAGCAGCTTGGCCGGCCCGTCCTACAATGAGCAGTTCTTC.

This clone has just a few counts. The rearrangement joins TRBV27 to TRBJ2-5; 11 bases align to TRBD2. V shed 6 bases and J 5 bases; nucleotides not matched to a gene: 2. CDR3 length: 13 amino acids. Germline V gene data show CDR1 as MNHEY and CDR2 as SMNVEV (reference sequence). Written as DNA, the CDR3 is TGTGCCAGCAGGGTAGCGGGAGGGGAGACCCAGTACTTC. As protein: CASRVAGGETQYF.

This rearrangement joins TRBV5-6 to TRBJ2-2; TRBD1 aligns across 7 bases. The CDR3 sequence is 16 residues long. J was trimmed by 6 bases and V by 0 bases; bases with no gene match: 8. The germline V gene encodes CDR1 SGHDT and CDR2 YYEEEE. The CDR3 DNA reads as TGTGCCAGCAGCTTGGAAAGGGGGCGCGTTTCCGGGGAGCTGTTTTTT. This gives the protein CASSLERGRVSGELFF.

CDR3 amino acids: CASSVAANYGYTF. The CDR3 bases are TGTGCCAGCAGCGTAGCTGCTAACTATGGCTACACCTTC. The rearrangement links TRBV9 to TRBJ1-2, with D unclear. Per germline, CDR1 SGDLS and CDR2 YYNGEE. This CDR3 is 13 amino acids long. Trimming removed 0 bases at V and 0 bases at J, with 3 bases between.

V and J are TRBV4-3 and TRBJ1-2, with D hard to call. V lost 0 bases, J lost 1 base, and 12 bases lay in between. Germline V lookup: CDR1 LGHNA, CDR2 YSLEER. CDR3 size: 16 residues. The CDR3 DNA sequence: TGCGCCAGCAGCCAAGATCTGGCAGGCGGTAACTATGGCTACACCTTC. Its protein product is CASSQDLAGGNYGYTF.

Details on this clone: Other DNA sequences in this sample translate to the same CDR3. The chain couples TRBV19 to TRBJ1-5, with D hard to call. Germline V gives CDR1 LNHDA, CDR2 SQIVND (reference sequence). This CDR3 region has 10 residues. V was clipped by 8 bases and J by 11 bases, with 10 bases between them. CDR3 DNA: TGTGCCAGTGGGTCAATAGCCCAGCATTTT. It encodes CASGSIAQHF.

V and J are TRBV18 and TRBJ2-2; 13 positions match TRBD2. V gave up 4 bases and J gave up 0 bases; unmatched junction bases: 8. The germline CDR1 and CDR2 sequences are KGHSH and LQKENI. The CDR3 is 19 amino acids. This CDR3 is CASSLRTSGSKANTGELFF. DNA for the CDR3: TGTGCCAGCTCACTACGGACTAGCGGGAGTAAAGCGAACACCGGGGAGCTGTTTTTT. Full variable domain (missing parts from reference TRBV18 and TRBJ2-2): NAGVMQNPRHLVRRRGQEARLRCSPMKGHSHVYWYRQLPEEGLKFMVYLQKENIIDESGMPKERFSAEFPKEGPSILRIQQVVRGDSAAYFCASSLRTSGSKANTGELFFGEGSRLTVL.

This clone was seen a few times. The chain employs TRBV19 and TRBJ2-1; D unresolved. The CDR3 has 16 amino acids. The V and J ends lost 7 bases and 0 bases respectively, with 16 bases between them. Per the germline V gene, CDR1 is LNHDA and CDR2 is SQIVND (reference sequence). The CDR3 loop reads CASTSRLTSSYNEQFF. The CDR3, as DNA: TGTGCCAGTACAAGCAGATTAACAAGCTCCTACAATGAGCAGTTCTTC.

This clone was counted only a few times. The genes are TRBV18 and TRBJ1-6; D unresolved. This CDR3 is 14 amino acids long. The germline gives CDR1 KGHSH, CDR2 LQKENI. The V end lost 6 bases, the J end lost 6 bases, and 12 bases lay between the germline ends. This chain's CDR3 is CASSAADPNSPLHF. Written as DNA, the CDR3 is TGTGCCAGCTCCGCGGCAGACCCTAATTCACCCCTCCACTTT.

The chain links TRBV25-1 to TRBJ2-1; 8 bases agree with TRBD1. CDR1 MGHDK and CDR2 SYGVNS come from the germline V gene. Unmatched junction bases numbered 6, after V lost 6 bases and J lost 2 bases. CDR3 length: 15 amino acids. The DNA for the CDR3 is TGTGCCAGCAGCTTAGACAGGGGCCCCTACAATGAGCAGTTCTTC. Encoded protein: CASSLDRGPYNEQFF.

This clone showed up just a few times. The chain couples TRBV19 to TRBJ2-3; perhaps TRBD2 as D (5 bases). CDR3 length: 15 residues. Trimming took 8 bases from V and 0 from J, leaving 15 bases between them. Germline V gene lookup returns CDR1 LNHDA and CDR2 SQIVND (reference sequence). The CDR3 region is CASRRGRTSTDTQYF. The CDR3 DNA sequence: TGTGCCAGTCGCCGTGGGCGGACTAGCACAGATACGCAGTATTTT.

There are a few counts of this clone. This sequence joins TRBV29-1 and TRBJ1-1, with 7 positions matching TRBD1. The CDR3 length is 12 residues. Per the germline V gene, CDR1 is SQVTM and CDR2 is ANQGSEA. Losses at the gene ends were 5 bases for V and 4 bases for J; bases not matched to a gene: 4. CDR3 sequence: CSVYQGGTEAFF. CDR3 sequence (DNA): TGCAGCGTTTACCAGGGGGGCACTGAAGCTTTCTTT.

V usage is TRBV11-2 and J usage is TRBJ2-7; D is unclear. Germline CDR1 and CDR2: SGHAT and FQNNGV. CDR3 length equals 15 residues. Trimming left V 4 bases short and J 5 bases short, with 18 bases between. In nucleotides, the CDR3 is TGTGCCAGCAGCTCAGGTTGGTCTGTCGGCGACGAGCAGTACTTC. Its translation: CASSSGWSVGDEQYF.

This clone ranks as hyperexpanded. The V and J genes are TRBV19 and TRBJ2-7; D is undetermined. This CDR3 has 15 residues. V gave up 3 bases and J gave up 3 bases, with 15 bases separating them. The V gene's germline CDR1 is LNHDA and CDR2 SQIVND (reference sequence). CDR3 in amino acids: CASSILPGVNYEQYF. CDR3 in DNA: TGTGCCAGTAGTATCCTCCCCGGAGTAAACTACGAGCAGTACTTC.

By share, this clone counts as medium-sized. The chain has TRBV18 and TRBJ1-2, with D maybe TRBD1 (5 bases). CDR1 is KGHSH and CDR2 is LQKENI in the germline V gene. V was pared by 3 bases and J by 5 bases, with 16 bases between. CDR3 size: 15 residues. The CDR3 coding sequence is TGTGCCAGCTCACCCACTGACGGACAACTATATGGCTACACCTTC. It translates to CASSPTDGQLYGYTF. The variable domain in full, with the rest retrieved from reference TRBV18 and TRBJ1-2, is NAGVMQNPRHLVRRRGQEARLRCSPMKGHSHVYWYRQLPEEGLKFMVYLQKENIIDESGMPKERFSAEFPKEGPSILRIQQVVRGDSAAYFCASSPTDGQLYGYTFGSGTRLTVV.

This clone was found a few times. This chain connects TRBV11-2 to TRBJ1-5; D uncertain. CDR1 is SGHAT and CDR2 is FQNNGV in the germline V gene. Trimming removed 3 bases from V and 6 bases from J, with 3 bases in between. This CDR3 comprises 11 residues. The DNA of the CDR3 is TGTGCCAGCAGCTTGACTCAGCCCCAGCATTTT. It specifies CASSLTQPQHF.

The V call is TRBV21-1, the J call TRBJ1-1; the listed D gene, TRBD1, was not tested against the DNA. TRBV21-1 is a recognized pseudogene. The CDR3 has 15 amino acids. The CDR3, as DNA: TGTGCCAGCAGCAAGGGACAGGGGGGTTTCACTGAAGCTTTCTTT. Amino acids: CASSKGQGGFTEAFF.

This clone was counted a few times. The chain carries TRBV7-9 and TRBJ2-4; weak D call: TRBD2 (5 bases). Trimming shortened V by 5 bases and J by 6 bases, and 14 bases separated the two germline ends. The CDR3 is 14 amino acids. The V gene's germline CDR1 is SEHNR and CDR2 FQNEAQ (reference sequence). CDR3 residues: CASSLHLSGNIQYF. DNA of the CDR3: TGTGCCAGCAGCCTACACCTAAGCGGAAACATTCAGTACTTC.

This clone is classed as medium-sized (0.01 to 0.1%). CDR3: CAWRQGITTNEKLFF. CDR3 coding DNA: TGTGCCTGGAGGCAGGGGATAACAACTAATGAAAAACTGTTTTTT. The chain employs TRBV30 and TRBJ1-4, with D possibly TRBD1 on 6 matching bases. The V and J ends lost 3 bases and 0 bases respectively, with 11 bases between them. The CDR3 runs to 15 residues. CDR1 is GTSNPN, CDR2 SVGIG, per germline (reference sequence).

This clone is large. The V and J genes are TRBV10-2 and TRBJ1-5; 11 bases map to TRBD1. Trimming took 5 bases from V and 9 from J; bases not matched to a gene: 12. The V gene's germline CDR1 is WSHSY and CDR2 SAAADI. The CDR3 has 16 residues. CDR3 region: CASSHRDRGSLRPQHF. In DNA, the CDR3 is TGCGCCAGCAGTCACCGGGACAGGGGGTCGCTGAGGCCCCAGCATTTT.